This TCR beta chain is drawn from a study of Ad26.COV2.S vaccination and SARS-CoV-2 variants. In the study overall: In the study, Ad26.COV2.S was injected intramuscularly once, or twice 56 days apart.

V lost 6 bases and J lost 10, with 22 bases in between. CDR1 LGHNT and CDR2 FRNRAP come from the germline V gene. The CDR3 contains 16 residues. Treatment here: some 20 received Ad26.COV2.S at low or high dose, single or two shots; several received placebo; per-sample allocation not given. Material that was analyzed had been drawn on day 63 after the first vaccine or placebo injection. Immunization relied on an Ad26 vector, which expressed Wuhan-strain SARS-CoV-2 spike. Some clones are missing from TCRdb's copy, which holds only in-frame ones; the method was immunoSEQ multiplex PCR. The profile shows roughly 700,000 clones, 80% to 90% of them singletons.

Source: peripheral blood, taken in a trial of Ad26.COV2.S vaccine versus placebo. The chain is built from TRBV12-5 and TRBJ1-6; no firm D call. This sequence was found in a person aged 18-65 years who received the Ad26.COV2.S COVID-19 vaccine or a placebo. CDR3 in DNA: TGTGCTAGTGGAACCCTACCCCCACCGGGGAGCTCACCCCTCCACTTT. Translating gives CASGTLPPPGSSPLHF.